A selection of T cell receptor beta chains follows, all from one sample in a study of blood T cell repertoires in COVID-19. Clones were read by immunoSEQ multiplex PCR, and TCRdb kept only the in-frame ones, dropping some. The sample consists of approximately 28,000 clones, around 93% of them appearing once. The source material was peripheral blood. Receptor source: a human donor in a cohort sampled during active COVID-19. The CDR3 runs from the conserved cysteine through the conserved F or W.

v_call	j_call	cdr3_aa
TRBV6-6	TRBJ1-2	CASRAGYGYTF
TRBV28	TRBJ2-5	CASTIPGTSVSKTQYF
TRBV3-1/TRBV3-2	TRBJ1-1	CASSQGMYRVVTEAFF
TRBV18	TRBJ2-5	CASSQSGGETQYF
TRBV5-1	TRBJ2-1	CASSTYDRSEQFF
TRBV9	TRBJ2-3	CASSATYLDTQYF
TRBV10-1	TRBJ1-2	CASSDEGTTYGYTF
TRBV7-9	TRBJ2-7	CASSFSGYEQYF
TRBV18	TRBJ1-6	CASSPASAGGFNSPLHF
TRBV15	TRBJ2-7	CATSILRGEQYF
TRBV6-4	TRBJ1-2	CASSVEGGVPNYGYTF
TRBV11-2	TRBJ1-1	CASSLTLPGQKAFF
TRBV4-2	TRBJ1-4	CASRGEYGTGHGGEKLFF
TRBV10-3	TRBJ2-1	CAISESGGGAYNEQFF
TRBV27	TRBJ2-3	CASSSPRGADTQYF
TRBV5-4	TRBJ2-1	CASSFHGGPVYNEQFF
TRBV6-5	TRBJ2-1	CASSPAGQVGNEQFF
TRBV12-3/TRBV12-4	TRBJ1-2	CASSLDRNYGYTF
TRBV3-1/TRBV3-2	TRBJ2-5	CASEERGDETQYF
TRBV5-4	TRBJ2-5	CASREGQTINRETQYF
TRBV6-5	TRBJ1-2	CASRKSGQGTYGYTF
TRBV7-2	TRBJ1-5	CASSLGLGQPQHF
TRBV5-4	TRBJ1-4	CASSFGQGNEKLFF
TRBV9	TRBJ2-5	CASSAGLAGALSARAQYF
TRBV24-1	TRBJ2-2	CATSDSGTSGRTGELFF
TRBV6-5	TRBJ1-1	CASSSHPRGLEAFF
TRBV6-6	TRBJ2-5	CASSYSRVETQYF
TRBV10-2	TRBJ1-2	CASSETGLEGYTF
TRBV7-6	TRBJ2-1	CASSPLSARGQNEQFF
TRBV7-8	TRBJ2-3	CASSPGQVSRGTDTQYF
TRBV6-6	TRBJ2-3	CASRPGGRDTDTQYF
TRBV24-1	TRBJ2-2	CATSDSSGQGYRELFF
TRBV6-1	TRBJ2-1	CASSVPRRTRLTEQFF
TRBV29-1	TRBJ2-5	CSVGRPLAGKTETQYF
TRBV5-6	TRBJ1-2	CASSPMVDYGYTF
TRBV5-1	TRBJ2-2	CASSFHSGSTGELFF
TRBV28	TRBJ1-4	CASSPSPGTGSGKLFF